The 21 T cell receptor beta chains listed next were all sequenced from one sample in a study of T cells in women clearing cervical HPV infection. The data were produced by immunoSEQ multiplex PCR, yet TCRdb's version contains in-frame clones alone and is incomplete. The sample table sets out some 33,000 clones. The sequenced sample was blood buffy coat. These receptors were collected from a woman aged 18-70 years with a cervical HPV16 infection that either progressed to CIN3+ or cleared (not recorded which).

The covered CDR3 bases are TGTGCCAGCAGCTTAGGTAGAACAGATACG. It encodes CASSLGRTDT. The full CDR3 sequence reads CASSLGRTDTQYF. The chain joins TRBV7-2 to TRBJ2-3; D not resolved. Read data end 3 residues before the CDR3 end; the end is taken from the germline J gene. Per the germline V gene, CDR1 is SGHTA and CDR2 is FQGNSA. The V end was cut by 1 base, the J end by 3 bases, with 5 bases between. The CDR3 loop spans 13 amino acids.

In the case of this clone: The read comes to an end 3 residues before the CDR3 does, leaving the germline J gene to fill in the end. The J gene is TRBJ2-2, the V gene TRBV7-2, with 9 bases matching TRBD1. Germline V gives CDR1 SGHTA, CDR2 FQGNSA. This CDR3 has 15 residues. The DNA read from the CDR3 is TGTGCCAGCAGCCCGGACAGGGGATGGGGTGAAAAG. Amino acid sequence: CASSPDRGWGEK. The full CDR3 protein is CASSPDRGWGEKLFF.

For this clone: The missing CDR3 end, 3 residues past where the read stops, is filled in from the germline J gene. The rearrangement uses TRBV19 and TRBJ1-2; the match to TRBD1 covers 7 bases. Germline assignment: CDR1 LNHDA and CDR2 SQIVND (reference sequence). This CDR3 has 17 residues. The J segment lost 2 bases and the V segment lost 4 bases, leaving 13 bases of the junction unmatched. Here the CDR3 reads CASSTSTGQIVNYGYTF. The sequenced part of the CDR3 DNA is TGTGCCAGTAGTACCTCGACAGGGCAAATTGTGAACTATGGC.

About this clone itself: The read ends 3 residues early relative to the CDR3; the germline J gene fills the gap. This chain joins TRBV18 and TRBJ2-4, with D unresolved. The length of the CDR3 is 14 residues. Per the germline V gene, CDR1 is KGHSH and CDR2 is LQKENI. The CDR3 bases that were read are TGTGCCAGCTCACCACTCCCCTTAAACTATGGT. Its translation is CASSPLPLNYG. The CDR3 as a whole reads CASSPLPLNYGQYF.

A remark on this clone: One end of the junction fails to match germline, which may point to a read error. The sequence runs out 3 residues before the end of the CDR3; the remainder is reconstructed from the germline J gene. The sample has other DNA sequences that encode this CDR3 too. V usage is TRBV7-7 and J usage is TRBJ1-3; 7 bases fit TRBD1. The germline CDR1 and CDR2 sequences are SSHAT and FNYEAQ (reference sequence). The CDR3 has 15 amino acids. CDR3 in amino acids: CASSLGDSSGNTIYF. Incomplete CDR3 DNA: TGTGCCAGCAGCTTAGGGGACAGCTCTGGAAACACA.

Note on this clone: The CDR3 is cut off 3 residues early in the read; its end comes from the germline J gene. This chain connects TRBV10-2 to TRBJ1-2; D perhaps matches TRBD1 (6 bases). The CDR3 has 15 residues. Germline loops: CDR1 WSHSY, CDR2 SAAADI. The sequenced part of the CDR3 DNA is TGCGCCAGCAGTGAAAAGAACGGACAGCAAGAGACC. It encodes CASSEKNGQQET. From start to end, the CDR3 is CASSEKNGQQETYTF.

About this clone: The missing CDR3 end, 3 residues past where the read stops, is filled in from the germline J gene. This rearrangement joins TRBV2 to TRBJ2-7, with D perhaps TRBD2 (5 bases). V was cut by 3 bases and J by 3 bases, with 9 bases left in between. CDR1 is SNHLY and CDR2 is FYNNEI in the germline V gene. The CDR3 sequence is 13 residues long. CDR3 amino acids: CASSELRGYEQYF. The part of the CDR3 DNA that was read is TGTGCCAGCAGTGAGTTACGGGGCTACGAG.

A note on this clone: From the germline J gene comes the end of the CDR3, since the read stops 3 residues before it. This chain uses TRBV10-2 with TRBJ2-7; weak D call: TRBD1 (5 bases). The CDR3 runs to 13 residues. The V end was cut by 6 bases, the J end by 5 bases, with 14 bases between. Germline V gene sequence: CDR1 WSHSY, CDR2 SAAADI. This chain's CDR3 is CASRDQGRNEQYF. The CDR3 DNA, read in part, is TGCGCCAGCAGGGACCAGGGTCGCAACGAG.

The CDR3 loop is CATGQPNQPQYF. The covered CDR3 bases are TGTGCCACGGGACAGCCGAATCAGCCG. The chain has TRBV19 and TRBJ2-3; 7 bases map to TRBD1. Read sequence stops 3 residues before the CDR3 end, and the germline J gene provides the missing end. This CDR3 region has 12 residues. Germline V CDR1 and CDR2: LNHDA, SQIVND (reference sequence). Variable domain in full (rest from reference TRBV19 and TRBJ2-3): DGGITQSPKYLFRKEGQNVTLSCEQNLNHDAMYWYRQDPGQGLRLIYYSQIVNDFQKGDIAEGYSVSREKKESFPLTVTSAQKNPTAFYLCATGQPNQPQYFGPGTRLTVL.

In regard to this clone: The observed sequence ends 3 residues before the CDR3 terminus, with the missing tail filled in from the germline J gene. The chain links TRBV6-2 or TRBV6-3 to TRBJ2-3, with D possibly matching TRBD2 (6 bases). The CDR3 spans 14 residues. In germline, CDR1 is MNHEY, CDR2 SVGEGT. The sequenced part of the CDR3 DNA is TGTGCCAGCAGTTACGGGCTCCGTAGCGGAACG. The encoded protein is CASSYGLRSGT. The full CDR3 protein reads CASSYGLRSGTQYF.

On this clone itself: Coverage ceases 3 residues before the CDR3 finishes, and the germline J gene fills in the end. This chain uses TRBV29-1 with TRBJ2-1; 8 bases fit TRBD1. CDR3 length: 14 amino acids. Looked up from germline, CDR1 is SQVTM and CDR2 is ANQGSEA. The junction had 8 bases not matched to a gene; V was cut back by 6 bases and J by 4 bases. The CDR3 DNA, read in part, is TGCAGCGTCTCAGACAGGGGACCATACAATGAG. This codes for CSVSDRGPYNE. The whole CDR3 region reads CSVSDRGPYNEQFF.

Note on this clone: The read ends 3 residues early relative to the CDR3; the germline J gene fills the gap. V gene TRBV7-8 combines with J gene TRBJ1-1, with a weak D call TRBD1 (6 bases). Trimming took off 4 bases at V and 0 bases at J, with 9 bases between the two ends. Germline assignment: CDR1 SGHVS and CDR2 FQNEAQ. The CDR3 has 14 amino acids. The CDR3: CASSWTVVNTEAFF. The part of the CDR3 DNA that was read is TGTGCCAGCAGCTGGACAGTAGTGAACACTGAA.

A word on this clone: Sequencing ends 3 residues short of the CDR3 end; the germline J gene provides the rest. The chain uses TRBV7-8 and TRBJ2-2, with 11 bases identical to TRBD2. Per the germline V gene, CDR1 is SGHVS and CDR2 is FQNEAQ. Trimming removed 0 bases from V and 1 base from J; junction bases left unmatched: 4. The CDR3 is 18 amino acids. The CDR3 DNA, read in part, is TGTGCCAGCAGCTTAGCGGGACTAGCGGAGAAGAACACCGGGGAG. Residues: CASSLAGLAEKNTGE. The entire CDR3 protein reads CASSLAGLAEKNTGELFF.

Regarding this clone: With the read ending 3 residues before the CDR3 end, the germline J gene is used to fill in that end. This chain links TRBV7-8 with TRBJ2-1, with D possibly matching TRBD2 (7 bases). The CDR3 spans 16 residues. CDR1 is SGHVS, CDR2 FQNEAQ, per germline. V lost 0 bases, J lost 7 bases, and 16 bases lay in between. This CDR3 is CASSLAVGGAFNEQFF. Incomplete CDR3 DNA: TGTGCCAGCAGCTTAGCGGTAGGGGGGGCGTTTAATGAG.

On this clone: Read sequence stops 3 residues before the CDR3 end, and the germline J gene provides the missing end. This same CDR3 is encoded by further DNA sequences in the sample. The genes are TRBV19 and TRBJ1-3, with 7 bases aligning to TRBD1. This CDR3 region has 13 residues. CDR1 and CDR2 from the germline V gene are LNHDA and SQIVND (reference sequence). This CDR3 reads CASSTLSQGTIYF. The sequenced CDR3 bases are TGTGCCAGTAGTACCCTCTCACAGGGGACA. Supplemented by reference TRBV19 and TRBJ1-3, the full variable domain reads DGGITQSPKYLFRKEGQNVTLSCEQNLNHDAMYWYRQDPGQGLRLIYYSQIVNDFQKGDIAEGYSVSREKKESFPLTVTSAQKNPTAFYLCASSTLSQGTIYFGEGSWLTVV.

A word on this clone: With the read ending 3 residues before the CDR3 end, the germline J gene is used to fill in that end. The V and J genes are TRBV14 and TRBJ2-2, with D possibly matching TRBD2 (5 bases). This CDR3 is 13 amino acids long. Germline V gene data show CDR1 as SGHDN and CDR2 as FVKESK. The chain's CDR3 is CASSPQRVSPLFF. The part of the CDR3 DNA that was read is TGTGCCAGCAGCCCGCAGAGGGTTTCACCG.

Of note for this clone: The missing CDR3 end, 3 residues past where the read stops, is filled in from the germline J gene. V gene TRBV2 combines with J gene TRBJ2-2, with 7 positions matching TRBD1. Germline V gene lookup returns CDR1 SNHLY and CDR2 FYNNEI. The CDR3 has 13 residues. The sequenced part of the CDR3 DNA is TGTGCCAGCGGGACAGACAATAATTCACCG. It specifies CASGTDNNSP. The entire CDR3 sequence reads CASGTDNNSPLFF.

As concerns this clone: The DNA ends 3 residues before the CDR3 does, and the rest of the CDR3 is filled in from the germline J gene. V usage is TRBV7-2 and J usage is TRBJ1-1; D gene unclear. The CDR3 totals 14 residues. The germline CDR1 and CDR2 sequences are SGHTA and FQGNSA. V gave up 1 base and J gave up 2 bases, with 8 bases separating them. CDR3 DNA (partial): TGTGCCAGCAGCTTAGTAGCTGCAAACACTGAA. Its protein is CASSLVAANTE. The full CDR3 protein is CASSLVAANTEAFF.

Partial CDR3 DNA: TGTGCCAGTAGTATTTCGAGGGGCGGC. Protein product: CASSISRGG. The CDR3 as a whole reads CASSISRGGYTF. This chain connects TRBV19 to TRBJ1-2; possible D gene TRBD1, 5 bases. The sequence runs out 3 residues before the end of the CDR3; the remainder is reconstructed from the germline J gene. CDR1 is LNHDA, CDR2 SQIVND, per germline (reference sequence). CDR3 length: 12 residues. Supplemented by reference TRBV19 and TRBJ1-2, the full variable domain reads DGGITQSPKYLFRKEGQNVTLSCEQNLNHDAMYWYRQDPGQGLRLIYYSQIVNDFQKGDIAEGYSVSREKKESFPLTVTSAQKNPTAFYLCASSISRGGYTFGSGTRLTVV.

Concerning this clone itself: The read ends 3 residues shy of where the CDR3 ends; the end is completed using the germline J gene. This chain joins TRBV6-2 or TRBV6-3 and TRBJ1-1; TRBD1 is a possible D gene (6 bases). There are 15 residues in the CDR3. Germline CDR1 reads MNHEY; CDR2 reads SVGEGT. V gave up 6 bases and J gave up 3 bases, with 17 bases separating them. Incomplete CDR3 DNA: TGTGCCAGCAGACCACACACAGGGATCGACACTGAA. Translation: CASRPHTGIDTE. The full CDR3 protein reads CASRPHTGIDTEAFF.

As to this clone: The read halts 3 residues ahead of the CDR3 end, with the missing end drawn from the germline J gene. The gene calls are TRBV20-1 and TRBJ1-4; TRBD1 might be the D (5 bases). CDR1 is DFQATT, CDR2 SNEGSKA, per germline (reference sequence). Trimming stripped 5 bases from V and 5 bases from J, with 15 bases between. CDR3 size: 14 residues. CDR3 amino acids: CSAETDSLNEKLFF. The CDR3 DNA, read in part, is TGCAGTGCTGAGACTGACAGCCTCAATGAAAAA.